The 8 T cell receptor beta chains reported below all come from one sample, sequenced in a study of blood T cell repertoires in COVID-19. Generated by immunoSEQ multiplex PCR, the TCRdb table keeps only in-frame clones and is missing some. The sample records over 110,000 clones, 70% to 85% being singletons. The material sequenced was peripheral blood. These TCRs come from a man between 60 and 75 years old with active or convalescent COVID-19.

The rearrangement links TRBV5-1 to TRBJ2-7; no firm D call. Trimming left V 0 bases short and J 1 base short, with 8 bases between. CDR1 SGHRS and CDR2 YFSETQ come from the germline V gene. The CDR3 sequence is 14 residues long. The CDR3 region has the DNA TGCGCCAGCAGCTTGGGCCAGGCTTCCTACGAGCAGTACTTC. It translates to CASSLGQASYEQYF.

V and J are TRBV11-3 and TRBJ2-7; D is possibly TRBD1 (5 bases). Per the germline V gene, CDR1 is SGHNT and CDR2 is YENEEA. With 5 bases removed from V and 7 bases from J, the gap between germline ends came to 18 bases. This CDR3 is 14 amino acids long. The CDR3 DNA reads as TGTGCCAGCAGCCCTCCCGAAGGACCAGGGGAGCAGTACGTC. It is translated as CASSPPEGPGEQYV.

This clone has more than one count but fewer than ten. The rearrangement uses TRBV6-5 and TRBJ2-7; 10 nucleotides align to TRBD1. The germline V gene has CDR1 MNHEY and CDR2 SVGAGI. The CDR3 loop spans 13 amino acids. V trimming: 7 bases; J trimming: 5 bases; junction bases outside the gene matches: 5. In DNA form, the CDR3 reads TGTGCCAGCATCGGGACAGGGGTCCACGAGCAGTACTTC. Encoded protein: CASIGTGVHEQYF.

Turning to this clone: A single base separates this from a much larger clone, so it may be a read error. The rearrangement links TRBV28 to TRBJ1-5, with a possible D match to TRBD1 (5 bases). The CDR3 is 14 residues long. Germline CDR1 and CDR2: MDHEN and SYDVKM. CDR3 in amino acids: CASCFGGVGQPQHF. The CDR3 nucleotides read TGTGCCAGCTGTTTTGGAGGGGTGGGTCAGCCCCAGCATTTT.

The V gene is TRBV6-5, the J gene TRBJ1-6, with TRBD1 matching over 8 bases. The CDR3 spans 13 residues. Losses at the gene ends were 6 bases for V and 9 bases for J; bases not matched to a gene: 4. The V gene's germline CDR1 is MNHEY and CDR2 SVGAGI. The CDR3 here is CASSRQGASPLHF. As DNA, the CDR3 is TGTGCCAGCAGCCGTCAGGGGGCTTCACCCCTCCACTTT.

CDR3 sequence reads: CASSLELRDTANYGYTF. The CDR3 DNA sequence: TGCGCCAGCAGCTTAGAGCTCCGGGACACCGCTAACTATGGCTACACCTTC. The chain uses TRBV5-1 and TRBJ1-2; tentatively, D is TRBD1 (6 bases). Trimming removed 2 bases at V and 0 bases at J, with 17 bases between. The CDR3 extends over 17 amino acids. Germline V CDR1 and CDR2: SGHRS, YFSETQ.

V gene TRBV7-2 combines with J gene TRBJ1-1; a weak D match, TRBD1 (5 bases). In germline, CDR1 is SGHTA, CDR2 FQGNSA. The V end was cut by 6 bases, the J end by 6 bases, with 11 bases between. The CDR3 is made up of 12 amino acids. The CDR3 region has the DNA TGTGCCAGCAGTTACCGGGGGGCTGAAGCTTTCTTT. It encodes CASSYRGAEAFF.

This rearrangement joins TRBV5-4 to TRBJ2-3; maybe TRBD2 (6 bases). CDR1 and CDR2 from the germline V gene are SGHNT and YYREEE (reference sequence). V shed 2 bases and J shed 2 bases, with 21 bases lying between them. The CDR3 is 18 amino acids. The CDR3 sequence: CASSFLMSTSRYTDTQYF. DNA of the CDR3: TGTGCCAGCAGCTTCCTTATGAGTACTAGCAGATACACAGATACGCAGTATTTT.